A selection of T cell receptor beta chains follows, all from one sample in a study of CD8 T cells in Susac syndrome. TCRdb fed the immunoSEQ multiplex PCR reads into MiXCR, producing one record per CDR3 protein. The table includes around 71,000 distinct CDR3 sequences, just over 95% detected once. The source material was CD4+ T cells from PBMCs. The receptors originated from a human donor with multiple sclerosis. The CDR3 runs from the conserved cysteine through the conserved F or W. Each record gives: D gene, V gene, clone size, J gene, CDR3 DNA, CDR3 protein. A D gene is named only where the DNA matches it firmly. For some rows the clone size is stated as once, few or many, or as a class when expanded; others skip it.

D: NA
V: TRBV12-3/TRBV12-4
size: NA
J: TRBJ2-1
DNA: TGTGCCAGCAGTTATTTGACAGAGATCTCCTACAATGAGCAGTTCTTC
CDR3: CASSYLTEISYNEQFF

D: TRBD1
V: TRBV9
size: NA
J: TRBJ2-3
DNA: TGTGCCAGCAGCGCCCTCCTCGGACAGGGCACAGATACGCAGTATTTT
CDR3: CASSALLGQGTDTQYF

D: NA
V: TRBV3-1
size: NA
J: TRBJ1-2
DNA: TGTGCCAGCAGCCACGACAACTACTATGGCTACACCTTC
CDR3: CASSHDNYYGYTF

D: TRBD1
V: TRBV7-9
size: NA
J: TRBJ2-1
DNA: TGTGCCAGCCAAGCGAGGACAGGGGGCCTCAATGAGCAGTTCTTC
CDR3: CASQARTGGLNEQFF

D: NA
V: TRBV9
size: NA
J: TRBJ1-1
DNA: TGTGCCAGCAGCCCTCTCTATAACACTGAAGCTTTCTTT
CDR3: CASSPLYNTEAFF

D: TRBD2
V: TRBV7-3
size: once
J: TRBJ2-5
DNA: TGTGCCAGCAGCCCCCGGGCCCAGCGGGGGTACCAAGAGACCCAGTACTTC
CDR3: CASSPRAQRGYQETQYF

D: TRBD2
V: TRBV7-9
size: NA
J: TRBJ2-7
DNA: TGTGCCAGCAGCCGCCAGGGACTAGCGGGGGCCCACGAGCAGTACTTC
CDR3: CASSRQGLAGAHEQYF

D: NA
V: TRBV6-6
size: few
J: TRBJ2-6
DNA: TGTGCCAGCAGTTACGGCTCTGGGGCCAACGTCCTGACTTTC
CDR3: CASSYGSGANVLTF

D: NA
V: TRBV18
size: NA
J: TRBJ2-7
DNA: TGTGCCAGCTCACGGTACTCTTACGAGCAGTACTTC
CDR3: CASSRYSYEQYF

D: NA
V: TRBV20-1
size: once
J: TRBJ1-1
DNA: TGCAGTGCTAGAAGGGTTGAAGCTTTCTTT
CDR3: CSARRVEAFF

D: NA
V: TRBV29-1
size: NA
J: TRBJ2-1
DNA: TGCAGCGTAGTAGACTACTACTCTTACAATGAGCAGTTCTTC
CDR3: CSVVDYYSYNEQFF

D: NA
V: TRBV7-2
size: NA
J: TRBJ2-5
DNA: TGTGCCAGCAGCTTAGTAGCTAGACTGGAGACCCAGTACTTC
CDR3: CASSLVARLETQYF

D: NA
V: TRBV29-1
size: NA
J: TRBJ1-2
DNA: TGCAGCGCCTCCGGACAGTTCTATGGCTACACCTTC
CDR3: CSASGQFYGYTF

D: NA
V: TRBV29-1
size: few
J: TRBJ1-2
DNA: TGCAGCGTTGGCCAGGACCGGGGCTACACCTTC
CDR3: CSVGQDRGYTF

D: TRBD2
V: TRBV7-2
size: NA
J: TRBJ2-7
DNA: TGTGCCAGCAGCTTCCAGCTAGCGGGGGGGCTCTACGAGCAGTACTTC
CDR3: CASSFQLAGGLYEQYF

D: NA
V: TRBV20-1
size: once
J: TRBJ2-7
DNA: TGCAGTGCTAGAGGAAGACTAGGGGGACTTTACGAGCAGTACTTC
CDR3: CSARGRLGGLYEQYF

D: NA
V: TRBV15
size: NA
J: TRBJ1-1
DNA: TGTGCCACCAGCAGAGATGCGTGGGGAGACACTGAAGCTTTCTTT
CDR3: CATSRDAWGDTEAFF

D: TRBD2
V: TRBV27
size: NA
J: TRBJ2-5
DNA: TGTGCCAGCAGTCCCCCCGGGCGGGGGTGGGAGACCCAGTACTTC
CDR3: CASSPPGRGWETQYF

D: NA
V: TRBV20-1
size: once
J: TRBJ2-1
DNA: TGCAGTGCTAGGAGGGGCGTGAGCTCCTACAATGAGCAGTTCTTC
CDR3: CSARRGVSSYNEQFF

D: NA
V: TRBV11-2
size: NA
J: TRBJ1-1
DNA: TGTGCCAGCAGCTTAACGGATATGAACACTGAAGCTTTCTTT
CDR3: CASSLTDMNTEAFF

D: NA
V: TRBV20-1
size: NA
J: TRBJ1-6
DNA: TGCAGTGCTAGAGATACCAGGACAGCCTCCGTTTCACCCCTCCACTTT
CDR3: CSARDTRTASVSPLHF

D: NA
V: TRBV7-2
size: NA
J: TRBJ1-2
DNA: TGTGCCAGCAGCAGAAGGACAGCCCCTAACTATGGCTACACCTTC
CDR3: CASSRRTAPNYGYTF

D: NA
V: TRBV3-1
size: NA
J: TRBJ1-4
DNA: TGTGCCAGCAGCCCCAGGGGCAATAATGAAAAACTGTTTTTT
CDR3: CASSPRGNNEKLFF

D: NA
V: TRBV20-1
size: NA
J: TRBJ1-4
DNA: TGCAGTGCTAGAAGGAGGGGGGGAGAAAAACTGTTTTTT
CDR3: CSARRRGGEKLFF

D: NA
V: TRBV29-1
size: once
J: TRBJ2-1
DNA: TGCAGCGTGGCCATTACAGGGAACAATGAGCAGTTCTTC
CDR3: CSVAITGNNEQFF

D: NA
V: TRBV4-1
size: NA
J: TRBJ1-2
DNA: TGCGCCAGCAGCCAAGATGGTAAATATGGCTACACCTTC
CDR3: CASSQDGKYGYTF